This is a list of T cell receptor beta chains from one sample in a study of identical twins. Using its own MiXCR run on the 5' RACE reads, TCRdb lists one record per CDR3 protein. The profile shows around 230,000 distinct CDR3 sequences, around 10% of them singletons. Sequencing used memory (CD45RO+) T cells sorted from blood. These receptors came from a woman between 18 and 29 years old in good health. The CDR3 runs from the conserved cysteine through the conserved F or W. A D gene is named only where the DNA matches it firmly. A row's size may be missing; if present it is once, few, many or a size class.

TRBV4-3	TRBJ2-3	few	NA	CASSQYRTDTQYF	TGCGCCAGCAGCCAATACCGCACAGATACGCAGTATTTT
TRBV5-5	TRBJ2-7	NA	NA	CASSPGPRYEQYF	TGTGCCAGCAGCCCTGGGCCACGCTACGAGCAGTACTTC
TRBV10-3	TRBJ2-2	NA	NA	CAISEHLGSSGELFF	TGTGCCATCAGTGAGCATCTAGGTAGCTCCGGGGAGCTGTTTTTT
TRBV10-3	TRBJ1-2	few	NA	CAISDNYGYTF	TGTGCCATCAGCGATAACTATGGCTACACCTTC
TRBV10-3	TRBJ1-6	few	NA	CAISGGGSPLHF	TGTGCCATCAGTGGCGGGGGGTCACCCCTCCACTTT
TRBV11-2	TRBJ1-2	few	TRBD1	CASRILQGAGGYTF	TGTGCCAGCAGAATATTACAGGGGGCCGGTGGCTACACCTTC
TRBV5-1	TRBJ2-2	NA	NA	CASSPPSTNTGELFF	TGCGCCAGCAGCCCCCCCTCCACGAACACCGGGGAGCTGTTTTTT
TRBV10-3	TRBJ2-3	many	NA	CAISDQLTGTDTQYF	TGTGCCATCAGTGATCAGCTGACGGGCACAGATACGCAGTATTTT
TRBV3-1	TRBJ2-7	NA	NA	CASSQDGGTSKLEQYF	TGTGCCAGCAGCCAAGATGGCGGGACCTCTAAACTCGAGCAGTACTTC
TRBV20-1	TRBJ2-3	few	NA	CSASGSGGAPDTQYF	TGCAGTGCTAGCGGGAGTGGCGGGGCCCCAGATACGCAGTATTTT